One and the same sample provided the 2 T cell receptor beta chains below, sequenced in a study of blood T cell repertoires in COVID-19. Profiled with immunoSEQ multiplex PCR; TCRdb holds only in-frame clones, not every one. This sample carries about 480,000 clones, 70% to 90% of them seen once, and the ten largest clones take 1.5% to 2%. Sequenced: PBMCs or T cells enriched from blood (not recorded which). These receptors originate from a woman aged 40-49 years who had recovered from COVID-19.

J is TRBJ1-3 and V is TRBV3-1 (or the pseudogene TRBV3-2), with 8 bases identical to TRBD1. The CDR3 runs to 14 residues. Germline V lookup: CDR1 LGHDT, CDR2 YNNKEL (reference sequence). V lost 5 bases and J lost 1; bases outside the gene matches: 1. CDR3 protein: CASSDRGSGNTIYF. For the CDR3, the DNA is TGTGCCAGCAGCGACAGGGGATCTGGAAACACCATATATTTT.

The V gene is TRBV6-6, the J gene TRBJ1-2; D possibly corresponds to TRBD1 (5 bases). V was shortened by 5 bases and J by 2 bases, with 18 bases between the two germline ends. The germline gives CDR1 MNHNY, CDR2 SVGAGI (reference sequence). The CDR3 contains 16 residues. CDR3 in DNA: TGTGCCAGCAGTCGACTGAACCGGGGGGAGAACTATGGCTACACCTTC. Translation gives CASSRLNRGENYGYTF.